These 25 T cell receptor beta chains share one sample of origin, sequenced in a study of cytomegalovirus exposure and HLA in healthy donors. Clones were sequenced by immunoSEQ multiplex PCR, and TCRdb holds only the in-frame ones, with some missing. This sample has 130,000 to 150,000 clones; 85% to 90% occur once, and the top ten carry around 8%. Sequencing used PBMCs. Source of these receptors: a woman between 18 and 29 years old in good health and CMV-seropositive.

The CDR3 sequence is CASSPQGDEQYF. CDR3 in DNA: TGTGCCAGCAGTCCCCAGGGGGACGAGCAGTACTTC. The rearrangement uses TRBV6-6 and TRBJ2-7; 7 bases are a match to TRBD1. J gave up 5 bases and V 5 bases, and 3 bases lay outside the gene matches. In germline, CDR1 is MNHNY, CDR2 SVGAGI (reference sequence). There are 12 residues in the CDR3.

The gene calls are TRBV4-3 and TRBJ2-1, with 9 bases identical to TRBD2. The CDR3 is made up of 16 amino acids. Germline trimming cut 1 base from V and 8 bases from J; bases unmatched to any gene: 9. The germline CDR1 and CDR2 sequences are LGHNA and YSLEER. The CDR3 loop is CASSQGRGGARDEQFF. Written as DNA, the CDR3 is TGCGCCAGCAGCCAAGGGCGCGGGGGGGCCAGGGATGAGCAGTTCTTC.

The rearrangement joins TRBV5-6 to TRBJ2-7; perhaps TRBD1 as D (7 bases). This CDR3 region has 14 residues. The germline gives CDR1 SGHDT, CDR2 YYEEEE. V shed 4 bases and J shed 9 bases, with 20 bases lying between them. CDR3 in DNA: TGTGCCAGCAGCCCGGGACAGCTCACCGGGGGGCAGTACTTC. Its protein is CASSPGQLTGGQYF.

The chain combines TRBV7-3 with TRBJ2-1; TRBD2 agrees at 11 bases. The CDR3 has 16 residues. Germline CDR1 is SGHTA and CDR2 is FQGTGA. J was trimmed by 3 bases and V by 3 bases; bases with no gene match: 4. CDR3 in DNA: TGTGCCAGCAGCTTCTACGGACTAGCGGGCTACAATGAGCAGTTCTTC. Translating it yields CASSFYGLAGYNEQFF.

The CDR3 loop is CATHQLGLAFF. The CDR3 nucleotides read TGTGCCACCCACCAGCTGGGACTGGCTTTCTTT. V gene TRBV28 combines with J gene TRBJ1-1, with a possible D match to TRBD1 (5 bases). The CDR3 runs 11 residues. V was clipped by 10 bases and J by 11 bases, with 17 bases between them. The germline gives CDR1 MDHEN, CDR2 SYDVKM.

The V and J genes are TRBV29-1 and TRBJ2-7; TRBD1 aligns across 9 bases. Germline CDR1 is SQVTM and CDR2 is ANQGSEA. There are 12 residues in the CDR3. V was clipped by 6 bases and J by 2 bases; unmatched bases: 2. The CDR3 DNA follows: TGCAGCGTGGGGACAGGGACCTACGAGCAGTACTTC. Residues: CSVGTGTYEQYF.

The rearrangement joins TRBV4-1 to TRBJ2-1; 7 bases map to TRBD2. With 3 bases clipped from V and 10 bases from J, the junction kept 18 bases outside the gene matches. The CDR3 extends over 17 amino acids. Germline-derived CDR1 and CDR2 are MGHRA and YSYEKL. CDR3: CASSQGNGLVDPGEQFF. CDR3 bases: TGCGCCAGCAGCCAGGGAAACGGACTAGTGGATCCGGGGGAGCAGTTCTTC.

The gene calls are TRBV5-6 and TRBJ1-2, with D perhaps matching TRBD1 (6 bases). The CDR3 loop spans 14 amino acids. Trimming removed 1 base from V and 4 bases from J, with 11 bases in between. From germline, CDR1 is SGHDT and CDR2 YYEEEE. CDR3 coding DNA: TGTGCCAGCAGCTTGCGTGGGGGCACCTATGGCTACACCTTC. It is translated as CASSLRGGTYGYTF.

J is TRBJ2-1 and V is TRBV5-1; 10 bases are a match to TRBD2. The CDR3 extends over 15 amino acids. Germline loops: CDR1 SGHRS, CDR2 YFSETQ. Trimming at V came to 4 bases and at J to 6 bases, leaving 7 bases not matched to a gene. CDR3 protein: CASSRSGGDINEQFF. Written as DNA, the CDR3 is TGCGCCAGCAGCCGGAGCGGGGGGGATATCAATGAGCAGTTCTTC.

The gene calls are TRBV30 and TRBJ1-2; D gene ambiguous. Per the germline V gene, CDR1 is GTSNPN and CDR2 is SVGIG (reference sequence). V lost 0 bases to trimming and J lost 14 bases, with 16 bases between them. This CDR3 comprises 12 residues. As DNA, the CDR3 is TGTGCCTGGAGTGTCACCAGTGGTTTCAAAACCTTC. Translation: CAWSVTSGFKTF. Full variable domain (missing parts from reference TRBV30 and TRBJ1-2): SQTIHQWPATLVQPVGSPLSLECTVEGTSNPNLYWYRQAAGRGLQLLFYSVGIGQISSEVPQNLSASRPQDRQFILSSKKLLLSDSGFYLCAWSVTSGFKTFGSGTRLTVV.

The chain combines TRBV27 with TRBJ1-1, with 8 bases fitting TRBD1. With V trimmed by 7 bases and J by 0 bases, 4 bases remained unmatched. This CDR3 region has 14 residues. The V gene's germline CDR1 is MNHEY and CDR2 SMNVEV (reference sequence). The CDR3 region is CASTQTGVNTEAFF. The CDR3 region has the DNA TGTGCCAGCACCCAGACAGGGGTGAACACTGAAGCTTTCTTT.

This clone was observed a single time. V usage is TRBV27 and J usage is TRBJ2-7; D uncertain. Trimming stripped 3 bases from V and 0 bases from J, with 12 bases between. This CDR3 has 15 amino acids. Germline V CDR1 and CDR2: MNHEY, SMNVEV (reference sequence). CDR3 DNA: TGTGCCAGCAGTTTTAATGACTTGAGCTCCTACGAGCAGTACTTC. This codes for CASSFNDLSSYEQYF.

Here the CDR3 DNA reads TGTGCCTGGAGTCCCCGACGGGGACTAAACACTGAAGCTTTCTTT. It encodes CAWSPRRGLNTEAFF. V and J are TRBV30 and TRBJ1-1; possibly TRBD1 for D (5 bases). Germline CDR1 and CDR2: GTSNPN and SVGIG (reference sequence). CDR3 length equals 15 residues. Trimming cost V 2 bases and J 2 bases, with 15 bases left between them.

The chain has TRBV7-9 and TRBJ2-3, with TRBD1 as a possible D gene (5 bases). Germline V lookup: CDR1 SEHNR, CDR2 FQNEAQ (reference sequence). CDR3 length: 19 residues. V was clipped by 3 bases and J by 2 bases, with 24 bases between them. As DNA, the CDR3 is TGTGCCAGCAGCTTCCCCTTAGCCCGACAGCCAATATTCACAGATACGCAGTATTTT. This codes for CASSFPLARQPIFTDTQYF. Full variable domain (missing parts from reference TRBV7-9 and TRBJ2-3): DTGVSQNPRHKITKRGQNVTFRCDPISEHNRLYWYRQTLGQGPEFLTYFQNEAQLEKSRLLSDRFSAERPKGSFSTLEIQRTEQGDSAMYLCASSFPLARQPIFTDTQYFGPGTRLTVL.

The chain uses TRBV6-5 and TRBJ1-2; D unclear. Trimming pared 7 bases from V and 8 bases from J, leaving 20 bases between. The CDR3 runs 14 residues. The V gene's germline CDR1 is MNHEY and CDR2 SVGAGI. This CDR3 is CASTKGRAFWGYTF. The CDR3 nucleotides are TGTGCCAGCACCAAAGGGAGGGCGTTCTGGGGCTACACCTTC.

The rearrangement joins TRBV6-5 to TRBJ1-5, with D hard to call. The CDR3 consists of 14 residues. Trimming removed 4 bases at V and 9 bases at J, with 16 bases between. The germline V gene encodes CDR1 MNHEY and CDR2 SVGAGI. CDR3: CASSSSSFSRPQHF. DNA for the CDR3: TGTGCCAGCAGTTCCTCGTCATTCAGTCGGCCCCAGCATTTT.

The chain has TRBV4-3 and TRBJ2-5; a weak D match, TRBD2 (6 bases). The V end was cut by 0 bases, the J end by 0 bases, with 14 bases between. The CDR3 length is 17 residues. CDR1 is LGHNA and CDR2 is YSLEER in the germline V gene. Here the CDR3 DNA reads TGCGCCAGCAGCCAAGATGGGGCGGGGCTTTACCAAGAGACCCAGTACTTC. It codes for CASSQDGAGLYQETQYF.

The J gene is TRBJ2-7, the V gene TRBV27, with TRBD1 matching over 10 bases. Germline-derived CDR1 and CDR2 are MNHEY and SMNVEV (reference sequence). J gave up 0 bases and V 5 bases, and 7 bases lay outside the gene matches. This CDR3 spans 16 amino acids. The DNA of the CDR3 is TGTGCCAGCAGTGCGGGACAGGGGCAAGCCTCCTACGAGCAGTACTTC. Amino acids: CASSAGQGQASYEQYF.

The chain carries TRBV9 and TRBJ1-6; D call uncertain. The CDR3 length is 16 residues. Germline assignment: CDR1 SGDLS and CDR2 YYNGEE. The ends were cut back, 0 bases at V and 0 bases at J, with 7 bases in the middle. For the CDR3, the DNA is TGTGCCAGCAGCGTAGAGCCGAGCTCCTATAATTCACCCCTCCACTTT. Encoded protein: CASSVEPSSYNSPLHF.

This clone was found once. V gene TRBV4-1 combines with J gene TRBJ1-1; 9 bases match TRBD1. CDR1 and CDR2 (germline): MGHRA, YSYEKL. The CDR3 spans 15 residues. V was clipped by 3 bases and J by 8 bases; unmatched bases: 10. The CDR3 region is CASSQARDRVPEAFF. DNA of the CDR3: TGCGCCAGCAGCCAGGCCCGGGACAGGGTTCCCGAAGCTTTCTTT.

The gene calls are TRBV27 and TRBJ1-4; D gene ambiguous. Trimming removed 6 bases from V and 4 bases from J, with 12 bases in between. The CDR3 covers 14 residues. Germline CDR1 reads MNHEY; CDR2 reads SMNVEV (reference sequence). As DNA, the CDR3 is TGTGCCAGCAGCCCCGGACTAATTAATGAAAAACTGTTTTTT. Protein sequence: CASSPGLINEKLFF.

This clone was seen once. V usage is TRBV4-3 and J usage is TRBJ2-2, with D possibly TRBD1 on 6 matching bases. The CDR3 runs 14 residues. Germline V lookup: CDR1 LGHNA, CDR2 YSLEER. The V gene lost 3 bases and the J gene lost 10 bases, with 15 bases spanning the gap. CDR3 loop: CASSHLNRAQELFF. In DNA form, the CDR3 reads TGCGCCAGCAGCCACCTGAACAGGGCACAGGAGCTGTTTTTT.

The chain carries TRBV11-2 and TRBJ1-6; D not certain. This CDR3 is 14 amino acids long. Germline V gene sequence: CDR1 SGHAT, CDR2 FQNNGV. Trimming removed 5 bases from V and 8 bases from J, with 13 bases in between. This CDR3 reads CASSLLENDSPLHF. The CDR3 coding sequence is TGTGCCAGCAGCCTGTTGGAGAATGATTCACCCCTCCACTTT.

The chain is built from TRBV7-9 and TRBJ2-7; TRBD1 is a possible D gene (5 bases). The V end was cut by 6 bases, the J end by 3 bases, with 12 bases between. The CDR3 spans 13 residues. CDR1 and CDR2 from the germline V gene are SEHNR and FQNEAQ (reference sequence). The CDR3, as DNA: TGTGCCAGCAGTCTGGACATCTACTACGAGCAGTACTTC. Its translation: CASSLDIYYEQYF.

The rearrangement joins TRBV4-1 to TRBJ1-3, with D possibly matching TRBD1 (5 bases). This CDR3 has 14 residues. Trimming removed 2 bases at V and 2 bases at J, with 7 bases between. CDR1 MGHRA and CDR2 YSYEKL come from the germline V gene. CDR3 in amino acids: CASSQSGTGNTIYF. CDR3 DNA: TGCGCCAGCAGCCAATCAGGGACTGGAAACACCATATATTTT.